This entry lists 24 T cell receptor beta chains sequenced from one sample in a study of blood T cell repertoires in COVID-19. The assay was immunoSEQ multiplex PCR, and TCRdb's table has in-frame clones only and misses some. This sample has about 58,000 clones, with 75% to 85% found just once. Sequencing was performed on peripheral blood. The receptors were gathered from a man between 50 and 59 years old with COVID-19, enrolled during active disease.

CDR3 nucleotides: TGTGCCAGTAGTTCCTCTGGCCGGGGTCAGCCCCAGCATTTT. This gives the protein CASSSSGRGQPQHF. The chain has TRBV19 and TRBJ1-5, with unresolved D. The CDR3 covers 14 residues. Germline CDR1 reads LNHDA; CDR2 reads SQIVND (reference sequence). Between the trimmed V and J ends, which lost 5 bases and 6 bases, there was a span of 14 bases.

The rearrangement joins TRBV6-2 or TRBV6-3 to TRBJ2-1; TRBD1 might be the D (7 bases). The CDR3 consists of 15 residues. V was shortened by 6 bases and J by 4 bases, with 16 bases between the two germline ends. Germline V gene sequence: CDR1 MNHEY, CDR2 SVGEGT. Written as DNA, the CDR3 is TGTGCCAGCAGCCCCCAGGGGGGTCAGTACAATGAGCAGTTCTTC. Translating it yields CASSPQGGQYNEQFF.

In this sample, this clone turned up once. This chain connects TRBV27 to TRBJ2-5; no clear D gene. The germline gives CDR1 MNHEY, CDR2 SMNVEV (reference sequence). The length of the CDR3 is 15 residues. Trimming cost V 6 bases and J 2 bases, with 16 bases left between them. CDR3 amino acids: CASSPRLSKQETQYF. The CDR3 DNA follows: TGTGCCAGCAGCCCCAGGCTCTCGAAACAAGAGACCCAGTACTTC.

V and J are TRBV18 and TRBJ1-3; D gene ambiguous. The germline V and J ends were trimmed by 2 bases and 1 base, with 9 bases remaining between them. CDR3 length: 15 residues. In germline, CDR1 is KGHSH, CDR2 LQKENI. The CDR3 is CASSPLRESGNTIYF. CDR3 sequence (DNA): TGTGCCAGCTCACCATTAAGGGAGTCTGGAAACACCATATATTTT.

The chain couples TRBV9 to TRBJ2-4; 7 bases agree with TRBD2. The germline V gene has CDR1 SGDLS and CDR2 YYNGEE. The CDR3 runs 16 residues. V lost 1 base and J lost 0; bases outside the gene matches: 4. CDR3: CASSVRGTKAKNIQYF. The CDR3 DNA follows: TGTGCCAGCAGCGTAAGAGGGACTAAAGCCAAAAACATTCAGTACTTC.

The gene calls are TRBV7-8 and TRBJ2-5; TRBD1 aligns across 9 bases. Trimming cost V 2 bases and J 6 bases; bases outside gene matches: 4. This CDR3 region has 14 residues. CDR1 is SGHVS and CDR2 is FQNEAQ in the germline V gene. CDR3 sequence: CASSLLDRGKTQYF. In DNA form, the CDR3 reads TGTGCCAGCAGCTTATTGGACAGGGGAAAGACCCAGTACTTC.

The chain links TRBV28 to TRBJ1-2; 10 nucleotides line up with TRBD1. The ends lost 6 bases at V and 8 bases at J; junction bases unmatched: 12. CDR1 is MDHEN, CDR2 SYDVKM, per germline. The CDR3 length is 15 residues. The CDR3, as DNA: TGTGCCAGCAGCCCCGGGGACAGGGGAAGAGGAGGCTACACCTTC. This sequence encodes CASSPGDRGRGGYTF.

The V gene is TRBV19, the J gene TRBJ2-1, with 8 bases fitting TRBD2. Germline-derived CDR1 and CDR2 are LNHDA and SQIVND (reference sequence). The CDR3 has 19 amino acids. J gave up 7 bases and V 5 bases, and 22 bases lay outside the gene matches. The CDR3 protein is CASSGFMLRAGGRRNEQFF. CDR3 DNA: TGTGCCAGTAGTGGGTTTATGTTGAGGGCGGGAGGAAGGCGGAATGAGCAGTTCTTC.

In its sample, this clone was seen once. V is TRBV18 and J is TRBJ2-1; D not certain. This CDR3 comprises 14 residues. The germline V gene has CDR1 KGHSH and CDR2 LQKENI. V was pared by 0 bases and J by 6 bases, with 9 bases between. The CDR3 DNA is TGTGCCAGCTCACCACCGAGACATACCAATGAGCAGTTCTTC. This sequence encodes CASSPPRHTNEQFF.

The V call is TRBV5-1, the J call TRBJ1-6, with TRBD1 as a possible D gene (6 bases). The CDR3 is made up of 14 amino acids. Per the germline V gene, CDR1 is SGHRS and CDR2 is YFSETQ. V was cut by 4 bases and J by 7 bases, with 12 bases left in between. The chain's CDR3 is CASSPTGPNSPLHF. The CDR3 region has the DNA TGCGCCAGCAGCCCGACAGGTCCCAATTCACCCCTCCACTTT.

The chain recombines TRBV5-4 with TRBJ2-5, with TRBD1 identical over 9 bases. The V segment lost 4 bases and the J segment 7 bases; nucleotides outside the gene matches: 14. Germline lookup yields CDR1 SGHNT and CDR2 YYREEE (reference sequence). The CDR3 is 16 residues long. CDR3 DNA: TGTGCCAGCAGCATACGAGCCGGGACAGGGTATGTGACCCAGTACTTC. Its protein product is CASSIRAGTGYVTQYF.

Here the CDR3 reads CASAGVSYEQYF. For the CDR3, the DNA is TGTGCCAGCGCGGGTGTCAGCTACGAGCAGTACTTC. The rearrangement uses TRBV6-5 and TRBJ2-7; perhaps TRBD2 as D (5 bases). V lost 8 bases to trimming and J lost 3 bases, with 11 bases between them. Germline lookup yields CDR1 MNHEY and CDR2 SVGAGI. The CDR3 extends over 12 amino acids.

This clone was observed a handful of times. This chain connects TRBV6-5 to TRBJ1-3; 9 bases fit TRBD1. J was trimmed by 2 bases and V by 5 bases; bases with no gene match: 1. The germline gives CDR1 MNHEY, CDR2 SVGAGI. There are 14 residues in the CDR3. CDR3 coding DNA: TGTGCCAGCAGTCGGGACAGGGCTGGAAACACCATATATTTT. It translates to CASSRDRAGNTIYF.

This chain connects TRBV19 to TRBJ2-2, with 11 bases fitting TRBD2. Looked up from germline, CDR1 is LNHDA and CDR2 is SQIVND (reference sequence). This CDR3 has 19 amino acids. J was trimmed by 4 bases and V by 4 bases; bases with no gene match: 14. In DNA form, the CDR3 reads TGTGCCAGTAGTAAGGTACTAGCGGGAGACCTTAGTATCACCGGGGAGCTGTTTTTT. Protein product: CASSKVLAGDLSITGELFF.

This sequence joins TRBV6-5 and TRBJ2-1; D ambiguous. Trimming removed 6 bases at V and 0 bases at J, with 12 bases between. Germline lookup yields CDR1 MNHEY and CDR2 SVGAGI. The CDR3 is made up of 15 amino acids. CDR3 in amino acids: CASSPGSTSYNEQFF. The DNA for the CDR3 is TGTGCCAGCAGCCCCGGGTCGACCTCCTACAATGAGCAGTTCTTC.

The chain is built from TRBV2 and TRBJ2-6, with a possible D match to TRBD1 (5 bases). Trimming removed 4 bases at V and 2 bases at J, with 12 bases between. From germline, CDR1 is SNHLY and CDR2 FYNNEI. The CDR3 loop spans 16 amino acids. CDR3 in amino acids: CASSVVGLTGANVLTF. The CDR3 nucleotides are TGTGCCAGCAGTGTGGTGGGGCTGACTGGGGCCAACGTCCTGACTTTC.

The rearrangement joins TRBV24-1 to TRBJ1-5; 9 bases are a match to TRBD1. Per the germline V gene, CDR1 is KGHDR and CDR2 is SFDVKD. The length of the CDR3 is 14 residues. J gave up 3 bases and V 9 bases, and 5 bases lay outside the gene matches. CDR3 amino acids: CATQTGGDNQPQHF. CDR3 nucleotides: TGTGCCACCCAGACAGGGGGAGACAATCAGCCCCAGCATTTT.

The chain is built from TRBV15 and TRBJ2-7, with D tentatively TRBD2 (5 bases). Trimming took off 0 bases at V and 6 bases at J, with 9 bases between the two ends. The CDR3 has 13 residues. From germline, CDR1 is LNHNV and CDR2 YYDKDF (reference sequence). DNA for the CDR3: TGTGCCACCAGCAGAGAACTCGGGATCGAGCAGTACTTC. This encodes CATSRELGIEQYF. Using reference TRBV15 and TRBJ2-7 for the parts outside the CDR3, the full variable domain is DAMVIQNPRYQVTQFGKPVTLSCSQTLNHNVMYWYQQKSSQAPKLLFHYYDKDFNNEADTPDNFQSRRPNTSFCFLDIRSPGLGDTAMYLCATSRELGIEQYFGPGTRLTVT.

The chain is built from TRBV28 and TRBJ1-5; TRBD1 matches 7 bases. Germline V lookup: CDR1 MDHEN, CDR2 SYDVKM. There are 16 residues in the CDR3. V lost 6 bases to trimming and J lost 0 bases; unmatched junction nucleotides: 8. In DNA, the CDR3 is TGTGCCAGCAGGTTGACAGGGAGCGGTAGCAATCAGCCCCAGCATTTT. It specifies CASRLTGSGSNQPQHF. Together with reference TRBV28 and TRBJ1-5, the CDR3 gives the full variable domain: DVKVTQSSRYLVKRTGEKVFLECVQDMDHENMFWYRQDPGLGLRLIYFSYDVKMKEKGDIPEGYSVSREKKERFSLILESASTNQTSMYLCASRLTGSGSNQPQHFGDGTRLSIL.

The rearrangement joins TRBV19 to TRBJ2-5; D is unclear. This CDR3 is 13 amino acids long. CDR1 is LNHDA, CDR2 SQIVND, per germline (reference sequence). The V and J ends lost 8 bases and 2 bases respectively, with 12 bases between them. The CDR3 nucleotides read TGTGCCAGTCGTCAGAGGAGTCAAGAGACCCAGTACTTC. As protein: CASRQRSQETQYF.

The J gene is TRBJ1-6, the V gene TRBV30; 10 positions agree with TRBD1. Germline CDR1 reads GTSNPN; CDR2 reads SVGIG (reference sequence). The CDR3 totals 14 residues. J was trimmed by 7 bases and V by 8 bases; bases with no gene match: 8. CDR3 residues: CAGGPGQGNSPLHF. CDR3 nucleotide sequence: TGTGCCGGGGGACCGGGACAGGGGAATTCACCCCTCCACTTT.

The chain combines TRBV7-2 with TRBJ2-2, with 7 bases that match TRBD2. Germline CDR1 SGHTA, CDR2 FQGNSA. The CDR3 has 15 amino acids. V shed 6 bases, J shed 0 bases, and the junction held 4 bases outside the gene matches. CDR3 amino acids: CASSPTSTNTGELFF. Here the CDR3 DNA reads TGTGCCAGCAGTCCGACTAGCACGAACACCGGGGAGCTGTTTTTT.

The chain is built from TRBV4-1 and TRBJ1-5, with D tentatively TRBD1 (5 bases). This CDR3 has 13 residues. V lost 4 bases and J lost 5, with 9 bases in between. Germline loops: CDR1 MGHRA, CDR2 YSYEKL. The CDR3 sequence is CASSLGLDQPQHF. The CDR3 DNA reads TGCGCCAGCAGCCTGGGACTTGATCAGCCCCAGCATTTT.

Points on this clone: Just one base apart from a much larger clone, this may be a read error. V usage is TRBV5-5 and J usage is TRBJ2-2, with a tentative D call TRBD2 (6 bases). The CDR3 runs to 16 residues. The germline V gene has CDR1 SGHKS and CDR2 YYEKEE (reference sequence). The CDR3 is CASSLFAGRNAGELFF. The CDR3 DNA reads TGTGCCAGCAGCTTGTTTGCGGGAAGGAACGCCGGGGAGCTGTTTTTT.